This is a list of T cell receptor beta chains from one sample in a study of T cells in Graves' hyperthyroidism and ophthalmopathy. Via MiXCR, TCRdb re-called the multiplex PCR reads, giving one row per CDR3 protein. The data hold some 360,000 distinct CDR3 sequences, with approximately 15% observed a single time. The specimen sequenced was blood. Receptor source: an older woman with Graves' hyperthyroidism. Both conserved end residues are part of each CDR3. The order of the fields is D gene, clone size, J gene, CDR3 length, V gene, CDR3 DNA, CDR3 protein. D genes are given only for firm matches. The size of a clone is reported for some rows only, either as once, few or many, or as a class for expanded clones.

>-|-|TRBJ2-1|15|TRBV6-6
TGTGCCAACAGTTACTCGATAATCGGGTACAATGAGCAGTTCTTC
CANSYSIIGYNEQFF
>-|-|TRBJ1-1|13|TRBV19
TGTGCCAGTAGTATAGCAGGGGCCACTGAAGCTTTCTTT
CASSIAGATEAFF
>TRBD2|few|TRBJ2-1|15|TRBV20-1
TGCAGTGCTAGAGACCCTAGCGGGAGGAGGAATGAGCAGTTCTTC
CSARDPSGRRNEQFF
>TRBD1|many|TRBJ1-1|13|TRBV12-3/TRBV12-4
TGTGCCAGCAGGACAGGGGGCTTGACTGAAGCTTTCTTT
CASRTGGLTEAFF
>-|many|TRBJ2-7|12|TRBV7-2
TGTGCCAGCAGCGACACGCCCTACGAGCAGTACTTC
CASSDTPYEQYF
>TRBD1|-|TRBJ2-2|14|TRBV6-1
TGTGCCAGCATTCGGGACAGGGGGATCGGGGAGCTGTTTTTT
CASIRDRGIGELFF
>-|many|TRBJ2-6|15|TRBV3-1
TGTGCCAGCAGCCCGAGGGAATCTGGGGCCAACGTCCTGACTTTC
CASSPRESGANVLTF
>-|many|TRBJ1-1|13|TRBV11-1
TGTGCCAGCAGCTTAGCGTCTAATACTGAAGCTTTCTTT
CASSLASNTEAFF
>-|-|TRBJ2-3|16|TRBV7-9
TGTGCCGGCAGCTTAGATTTAGCGGTGGAGACAGATACGCAGTATTTT
CAGSLDLAVETDTQYF
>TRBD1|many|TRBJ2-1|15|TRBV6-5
TGTGCCAGCAGTTACAGCAGGGGGCGAAACAATGAGCAGTTCTTC
CASSYSRGRNNEQFF
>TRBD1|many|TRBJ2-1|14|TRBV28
TGTGCCAGCAGTTCAGGACAGGGCAACAATGAGCAGTTCTTC
CASSSGQGNNEQFF
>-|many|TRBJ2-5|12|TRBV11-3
TGTGCCAGCAGCTTGGCATCGGAGACCCAGTACTTC
CASSLASETQYF
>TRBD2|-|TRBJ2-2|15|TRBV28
TGTGCCAGCAGTTTAGCGGGAGGGCCGCTCGGGGAGCTGTTTTTT
CASSLAGGPLGELFF
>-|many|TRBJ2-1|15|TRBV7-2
TGTGCCAGCAGGGAGCCTGGGAGTAGCTACAATGAGCAGTTCTTC
CASREPGSSYNEQFF
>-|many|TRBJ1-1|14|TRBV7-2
TGTGCCAGCAGCCAAAAGGGAGGGTTCACTGAAGCTTTCTTT
CASSQKGGFTEAFF
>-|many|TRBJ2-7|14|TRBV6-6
TGTGCCAGCAGTTACCTACGGGGCTCCTACGAGCAGTACTTC
CASSYLRGSYEQYF
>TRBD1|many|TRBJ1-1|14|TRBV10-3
TGTGCCATCAGGGACAGGGGGCGAGTGAGTGAAGCTTTCTTT
CAIRDRGRVSEAFF
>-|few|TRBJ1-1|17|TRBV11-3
TGTGCCAGCAGCTTAGGGGGTTGGGGAAGACGGTACACTGAAGCTTTCTTT
CASSLGGWGRRYTEAFF
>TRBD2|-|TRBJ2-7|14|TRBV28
TGTGCCAGCACTCCGGGACTAGCGTATTACGAGCAGTACTTC
CASTPGLAYYEQYF